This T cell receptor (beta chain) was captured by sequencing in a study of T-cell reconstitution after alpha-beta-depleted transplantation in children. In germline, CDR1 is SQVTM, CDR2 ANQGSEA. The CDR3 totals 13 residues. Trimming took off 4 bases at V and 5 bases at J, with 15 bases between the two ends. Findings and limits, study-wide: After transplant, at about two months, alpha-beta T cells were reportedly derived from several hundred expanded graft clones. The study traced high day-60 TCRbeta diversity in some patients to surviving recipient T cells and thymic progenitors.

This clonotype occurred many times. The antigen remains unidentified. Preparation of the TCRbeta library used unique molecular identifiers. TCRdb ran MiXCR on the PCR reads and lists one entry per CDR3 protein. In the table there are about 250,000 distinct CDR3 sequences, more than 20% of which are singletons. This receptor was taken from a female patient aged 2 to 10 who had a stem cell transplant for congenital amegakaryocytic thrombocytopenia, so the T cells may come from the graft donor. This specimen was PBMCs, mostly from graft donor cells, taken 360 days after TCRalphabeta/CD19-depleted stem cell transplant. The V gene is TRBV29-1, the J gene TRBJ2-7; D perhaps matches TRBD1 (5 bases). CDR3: CSVVELGVNEQYF. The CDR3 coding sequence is TGCAGCGTTGTGGAATTAGGGGTTAACGAGCAGTACTTC.